Each of the 13 T cell receptor beta chains below was sequenced from the same sample in a study of beta chain features in type 1 diabetes. Study-level points and caveats: Shorter TCRB CDR3s, moderately but significantly so, marked every one of the four CD4+ subsets in Type 1 diabetes patients.

No antigen has been assigned to these receptors. Every isolated RNA sample was fully reverse transcribed, so sequencing captured expressed TCRB transcripts. Produced via immunoSEQ multiplex PCR; TCRdb's table is partial and in-frame only. The sample comprises around 150,000 clones, about 63% of which are singletons, and about 0.091% rests with the top ten. Material: naive CD4+ T cells from blood. These receptors were collected from a young man with type 1 diabetes.

This clone was seen a handful of times. CDR3 nucleotide sequence: TGTGCCAGCAGCGGGGGACTAGCGGGCTACGAGCAGTACTTC. This codes for CASSGGLAGYEQYF. The rearrangement uses TRBV9 and TRBJ2-7, with 12 bases aligning to TRBD2. Germline loops: CDR1 SGDLS, CDR2 YYNGEE. The CDR3 sequence is 14 residues long. The V gene end was trimmed by 3 bases and the J gene end by 3 bases; junction bases not matched to a gene: 1.

The chain couples TRBV30 to TRBJ1-5; D might be TRBD1 (6 bases). Looked up from germline, CDR1 is GTSNPN and CDR2 is SVGIG (reference sequence). The CDR3 has 13 amino acids. Trimming pared 2 bases from V and 7 bases from J, leaving 12 bases between. The CDR3 sequence is CAWSHRVNQPQHF. CDR3 DNA: TGTGCCTGGAGTCACAGGGTAAACCAGCCCCAGCATTTT.

As concerns this clone: Other DNA sequences from this sample encode an identical CDR3 as well. The chain combines TRBV2 with TRBJ2-5; no reliable D call. V was shortened by 6 bases and J by 1 base, with 3 bases between the two germline ends. This CDR3 has 11 residues. CDR1 is SNHLY and CDR2 is FYNNEI in the germline V gene. CDR3 protein: CASRLQETQYF. In nucleotides, the CDR3 is TGTGCCAGCAGACTCCAAGAGACCCAGTACTTC.

This rearrangement joins TRBV2 to TRBJ2-3; TRBD2 matches 10 bases. Germline trimming cut 6 bases from V and 4 bases from J; bases unmatched to any gene: 13. This CDR3 region has 17 residues. Germline lookup yields CDR1 SNHLY and CDR2 FYNNEI. CDR3 loop: CASRLPGLAIAADTQYF. The CDR3 DNA sequence: TGTGCCAGCAGGCTTCCGGGACTAGCGATCGCTGCAGATACGCAGTATTTT.

The chain joins TRBV5-1 to TRBJ2-3; TRBD1 matches 8 bases. V lost 3 bases and J lost 5; bases outside the gene matches: 5. The CDR3 spans 14 residues. Germline CDR1 is SGHRS and CDR2 is YFSETQ. CDR3 protein: CASSSQGVGDTQYF. As DNA, the CDR3 is TGCGCCAGCAGCTCACAGGGGGTTGGAGATACGCAGTATTTT.

V and J are TRBV30 and TRBJ1-3, with D perhaps matching TRBD1 (6 bases). Trimming cost V 2 bases and J 2 bases, with 13 bases left between them. This CDR3 region has 15 residues. Germline lookup yields CDR1 GTSNPN and CDR2 SVGIG (reference sequence). The CDR3 nucleotides are TGTGCCTGGAGTTGGCGGGGGCGGCCTGGAAACACCATATATTTT. The encoded protein is CAWSWRGRPGNTIYF.

This clone was counted a few times. V usage is TRBV30 and J usage is TRBJ2-3; no firm D call. Trimming took off 3 bases at V and 5 bases at J, with 6 bases between the two ends. This CDR3 spans 11 amino acids. CDR1 is GTSNPN and CDR2 is SVGIG in the germline V gene (reference sequence). CDR3 loop: CAWRQQDTQYF. CDR3 DNA sequence: TGTGCCTGGAGGCAACAAGATACGCAGTATTTT.

The rearrangement joins TRBV4-1 to TRBJ2-7; 8 bases map to TRBD1. The CDR3 runs to 15 residues. The V and J ends lost 1 base and 3 bases, in that order; junction bases with no gene match: 5. The germline CDR1 and CDR2 sequences are MGHRA and YSYEKL. CDR3 sequence (DNA): TGCGCCAGCAGCCAAGGCCCGGGACAGGACTACGAGCAGTACTTC. Translated, it gives CASSQGPGQDYEQYF.

This chain uses TRBV30 with TRBJ2-3; D uncertain. CDR3 size: 13 residues. The V end was cut by 3 bases, the J end by 1 base, with 8 bases between. From germline, CDR1 is GTSNPN and CDR2 SVGIG (reference sequence). The chain's CDR3 is CAWRARGTDTQYF. As DNA, the CDR3 is TGTGCCTGGAGGGCTCGGGGCACAGATACGCAGTATTTT.

This clone came up once. This sequence joins TRBV7-9 and TRBJ1-1; maybe TRBD1 (5 bases). Trimming stripped 1 base from V and 1 base from J, with 16 bases between. The germline V gene encodes CDR1 SEHNR and CDR2 FQNEAQ (reference sequence). This CDR3 has 17 residues. The CDR3 sequence is CASSLVILTGQNTEAFF. CDR3 nucleotides: TGTGCCAGCAGCTTAGTAATACTTACAGGACAGAACACTGAAGCTTTCTTT. The full variable domain, with the rest looked up from reference TRBV7-9 and TRBJ1-1, is DTGVSQNPRHKITKRGQNVTFRCDPISEHNRLYWYRQTLGQGPEFLTYFQNEAQLEKSRLLSDRFSAERPKGSFSTLEIQRTEQGDSAMYLCASSLVILTGQNTEAFFGQGTRLTVV.

The CDR3 reads CASSGPDSYNEQFF. CDR3 bases: TGTGCCAGCAGCGGGCCTGACTCCTACAATGAGCAGTTCTTC. V is TRBV9 and J is TRBJ2-1; no reliable D call. Trimming took 3 bases from V and 0 from J, leaving 7 bases between them. Germline CDR1 reads SGDLS; CDR2 reads YYNGEE. This CDR3 comprises 14 residues. The complete variable domain, with remaining parts taken from reference TRBV9 and TRBJ2-1, reads DSGVTQTPKHLITATGQRVTLRCSPRSGDLSVYWYQQSLDQGLQFLIQYYNGEERAKGNILERFSAQQFPDLHSELNLSSLELGDSALYFCASSGPDSYNEQFFGPGTRLTVL.

This chain uses TRBV4-3 with TRBJ1-6; TRBD1 might be the D (5 bases). The V end was cut by 0 bases, the J end by 10 bases, with 7 bases between. CDR3 length: 13 amino acids. Germline V gene lookup returns CDR1 LGHNA and CDR2 YSLEER. CDR3 sequence reads: CASSQEGGSPLHF. The CDR3 region has the DNA TGCGCCAGCAGCCAAGAGGGGGGGTCACCCCTCCACTTT.

The chain has TRBV2 and TRBJ2-1, with 10 bases that match TRBD1. Trimming removed 4 bases from V and 12 bases from J; junction bases left unmatched: 9. This CDR3 has 14 residues. CDR1 and CDR2 (germline): SNHLY, FYNNEI. CDR3 loop: CASSADRGFLLQFF. The CDR3 coding sequence is TGTGCCAGCAGTGCGGACAGGGGGTTTTTGTTGCAGTTCTTC.